These T cell receptor beta chains were read from a single sample in a study of T cell responses to AZD1222 COVID-19 vaccine. Clones were read by immunoSEQ multiplex PCR, and TCRdb kept only the in-frame ones, dropping some. The sample includes approximately 120,000 clones, around 84% of them seen just once. The starting material was peripheral blood, obtained 28 days after the second AZD1222 dose. The receptors derive from an adult who received the AZD1222 COVID-19 vaccine. Each CDR3 is given with its conserved first and last residue. The order of the fields is clone size, J gene, D gene, V gene, CDR3 protein, CDR3 DNA. D genes are given only for firm matches. Where a row states a size, it is once, few, many or the class of an expanded clone; other rows omit it.

-	TRBJ1-2	-	TRBV12-3/TRBV12-4	CASRGRGDGYTF	TGTGCCAGCAGAGGAAGAGGCGATGGCTACACCTTC
-	TRBJ1-1	-	TRBV5-1	CASSLAGGAASNTEAFF	TGCGCCAGCAGCTTGGCCGGGGGCGCAGCATCGAACACTGAAGCTTTCTTT
-	TRBJ1-3	TRBD1	TRBV7-2	CASSSTGGSGNTIYF	TGTGCCAGCAGCTCTACAGGGGGCTCTGGAAACACCATATATTTT
-	TRBJ1-2	-	TRBV28	CASRPMGESLYGYTF	TGTGCCAGCAGGCCGATGGGGGAGAGCCTTTATGGCTACACCTTC
-	TRBJ1-2	-	TRBV3-1/TRBV3-2	CASSQGGGALFYGYTF	TGTGCCAGCAGCCAAGGAGGAGGGGCCCTCTTCTATGGCTACACCTTC
-	TRBJ2-3	-	TRBV6-2/TRBV6-3	CASSYVGEVIDTQYF	TGTGCCAGCAGTTATGTAGGGGAGGTGATAGATACGCAGTATTTT
-	TRBJ1-3	-	TRBV9	CASSVVGLGDTIYF	TGTGCCAGCAGCGTAGTGGGGCTTGGAGACACCATATATTTT
-	TRBJ1-5	-	TRBV4-1	CASSQETFSNQPQHF	TGCGCCAGCAGCCAAGAGACTTTCAGCAATCAGCCCCAGCATTTT
-	TRBJ1-2	-	TRBV12-3/TRBV12-4	CASSSPQGLNYTF	TGTGCCAGCAGTTCCCCCCAGGGGCTGAACTACACCTTC
-	TRBJ1-5	-	TRBV5-6	CASSPWVGVGQPQHF	TGTGCCAGCAGCCCGTGGGTAGGGGTAGGTCAGCCCCAGCATTTT
many	TRBJ2-7	-	TRBV12-3/TRBV12-4	CASSLAQYHEQYF	TGTGCCAGCAGTTTAGCACAGTACCACGAGCAGTACTTC
-	TRBJ1-5	-	TRBV30	CAWSLGRGNQPQHF	TGTGCCTGGAGTCTTGGAAGGGGCAATCAGCCCCAGCATTTT
-	TRBJ2-1	-	TRBV7-3	CASSPPGDSGVEQFF	TGTGCCAGCAGCCCCCCAGGGGATTCCGGAGTTGAGCAGTTCTTC
-	TRBJ1-2	-	TRBV13	CASGGEVDRTNYGYTF	TGTGCCAGCGGTGGTGAGGTTGACAGAACTAACTATGGCTACACCTTC
-	TRBJ2-1	TRBD2	TRBV5-1	CASSPLGGAYNEQFF	TGCGCCAGCAGCCCTCTCGGGGGGGCCTACAATGAGCAGTTCTTC
-	TRBJ1-1	-	TRBV5-6	CASSLLSEAFF	TGTGCCAGCAGCTTGCTCAGTGAAGCTTTCTTT
-	TRBJ2-5	-	TRBV19	CASRGGGPETQYF	TGTGCCAGTAGAGGGGGAGGCCCGGAGACCCAGTACTTC
-	TRBJ2-1	-	TRBV12-3/TRBV12-4	CASSLGEPNEQFF	TGTGCCAGCAGTTTAGGAGAACCGAATGAGCAGTTCTTC
-	TRBJ1-3	-	TRBV30	CAWRTAPIVGTIYF	TGTGCCTGGCGAACGGCCCCGATCGTCGGCACCATATATTTT
-	TRBJ2-7	-	TRBV2	CASNRVNEQYF	TGTGCCAGCAACAGGGTAAACGAGCAGTACTTC
once	TRBJ1-2	-	TRBV11-2	CASSILSSARRGYTF	TGTGCCAGCAGCATACTAAGCTCGGCCCGTCGTGGCTACACCTTC
once	TRBJ2-2	-	TRBV5-1	CASSEIDGTGELFF	TGCGCCAGCAGCGAGATAGATGGGACCGGGGAGCTGTTTTTT
-	TRBJ2-2	-	TRBV12-3/TRBV12-4	CASLIGPGELFF	TGTGCCAGCCTGATAGGGCCCGGGGAGCTGTTTTTT
-	TRBJ1-4	-	TRBV13	CASSLEAGAYEKLFF	TGTGCCAGCAGCTTAGAGGCGGGGGCTTATGAAAAACTGTTTTTT
-	TRBJ1-2	-	TRBV10-2	CASTSQVSYGYTF	TGCGCCAGCACCTCTCAAGTGTCCTATGGCTACACCTTC
once	TRBJ1-2	-	TRBV27	CASSLGGGNGYTF	TGTGCCAGCAGTTTAGGCGGGGGTAATGGCTACACCTTC
-	TRBJ1-5	-	TRBV2	CASTPGENSNQPQHF	TGTGCCAGCACCCCCGGGGAGAATAGCAATCAGCCCCAGCATTTT
few	TRBJ2-3	-	TRBV16	CASSLGISGFTDTQYF	TGTGCCAGCAGCCTCGGAATCTCGGGGTTCACAGATACGCAGTATTTT
-	TRBJ2-2	-	TRBV7-2	CASSGTVSSTGELFF	TGTGCCAGCAGCGGGACCGTTAGCTCGACCGGGGAGCTGTTTTTT
-	TRBJ2-1	-	TRBV19	CASSQSYNEQFF	TGTGCCAGTAGTCAGTCCTACAATGAGCAGTTCTTC
-	TRBJ1-5	-	TRBV4-3	CASSQDRRQDIRPQHF	TGCGCCAGCAGCCAAGATCGCCGGCAGGATATACGGCCCCAGCATTTT
-	TRBJ1-1	-	TRBV19	CASSTSRGRAFF	TGTGCCAGTAGTACATCAAGGGGGAGAGCTTTCTTT
-	TRBJ2-1	-	TRBV28	CASIFSGHQNEQFF	TGTGCCAGCATTTTCTCGGGGCACCAGAATGAGCAGTTCTTC
-	TRBJ2-5	TRBD1	TRBV7-2	CASSFTGGNGETQYF	TGTGCCAGCAGCTTTACAGGGGGCAACGGAGAGACCCAGTACTTC
-	TRBJ1-1	-	TRBV27	CASSPPRLGSDINTEAFF	TGTGCCAGCAGCCCCCCCAGGTTAGGGTCCGACATTAACACTGAAGCTTTCTTT
-	TRBJ2-1	-	TRBV28	CASSLGDRPVYNEQFF	TGTGCCAGCAGTTTAGGGGATCGTCCCGTATACAATGAGCAGTTCTTC
-	TRBJ2-5	TRBD2	TRBV4-3	CASSQDLAGFGETQYF	TGCGCCAGCAGCCAAGATCTAGCGGGGTTCGGGGAGACCCAGTACTTC
-	TRBJ1-5	-	TRBV7-9	CASSPVEPGISQHF	TGTGCCAGCAGCCCAGTCGAACCCGGCATCTCCCAGCATTTT
-	TRBJ1-6	-	TRBV5-1	CASSGQNSPLHF	TGCGCCAGCAGCGGTCAGAATTCACCCCTCCACTTT
-	TRBJ2-3	-	TRBV6-5	CASSFHRDTDTQYF	TGTGCCAGCAGTTTTCACAGGGATACAGATACGCAGTATTTT
-	TRBJ2-5	TRBD1	TRBV5-1	CASTRRSGRGQETQYF	TGCGCCAGCACCCGGAGGAGTGGCAGGGGGCAAGAGACCCAGTACTTC
-	TRBJ1-2	-	TRBV25-1	CASSEGGSDGYTF	TGTGCCAGCAGTGAAGGGGGTTCGGATGGCTACACCTTC
few	TRBJ2-3	-	TRBV5-5	CASSSTEPATQYF	TGTGCCAGCAGCTCGACTGAACCAGCTACGCAGTATTTT
-	TRBJ2-1	TRBD2	TRBV19	CASGFWDYNNEQFF	TGTGCCAGTGGATTTTGGGACTACAACAATGAGCAGTTCTTC
-	TRBJ2-7	-	TRBV4-3	CASSQSGGYEQYF	TGCGCCAGCAGCCAATCCGGGGGCTACGAGCAGTACTTC
-	TRBJ1-4	TRBD1	TRBV4-1	CASSQGQGAGDEKLFF	TGCGCCAGCAGCCAAGGCCAGGGGGCGGGAGATGAAAAACTGTTTTTT
once	TRBJ1-1	-	TRBV28	CASKQTFSEAFF	TGTGCCAGCAAACAGACGTTCTCTGAAGCTTTCTTT
-	TRBJ1-2	-	TRBV21-1	CASSKEMGQRGNYGYTF	TGTGCCAGCAGCAAAGAAATGGGACAGCGGGGGAACTATGGCTACACCTTC
-	TRBJ1-1	TRBD1	TRBV5-1	CASSIHRGGNTEAFF	TGCGCCAGCAGCATACACAGGGGTGGGAACACTGAAGCTTTCTTT
-	TRBJ2-7	-	TRBV9	CASSVDPDSSYEQYF	TGTGCCAGCAGCGTAGATCCGGACAGCTCCTACGAGCAGTACTTC
-	TRBJ1-3	TRBD1	TRBV2	CASSGRGRSGNTIYF	TGTGCCAGCAGTGGCAGGGGGCGATCTGGAAACACCATATATTTT
once	TRBJ1-1	-	TRBV13	CASRRGNTEAFF	TGTGCCAGCAGAAGGGGGAACACTGAAGCTTTCTTT
-	TRBJ1-1	-	TRBV28	CASSLARTGEAFF	TGTGCCAGCAGTTTGGCCCGGACGGGGGAAGCTTTCTTT
once	TRBJ2-3	TRBD2	TRBV7-9	CASSYRLAGISDTQYF	TGTGCCAGCAGTTACAGACTAGCGGGGATTTCAGATACGCAGTATTTT
once	TRBJ2-3	TRBD2	TRBV11-2	CASSFTAGAGTDTQYF	TGTGCCAGCAGCTTCACAGCGGGGGCGGGCACAGATACGCAGTATTTT
once	TRBJ2-7	-	TRBV5-5	CASSLRSGLELYEQYF	TGTGCCAGCAGCTTGAGGTCAGGGCTTGAACTTTACGAGCAGTACTTC
-	TRBJ2-7	-	TRBV11-2	CASSLLSSYEQYF	TGTGCCAGCAGCTTACTATCATCCTACGAGCAGTACTTC